Listed here are 24 T cell receptor beta chains from one sample, sequenced in a study of shared clonotypes between healthy human individuals. Clones were sequenced by immunoSEQ multiplex PCR, and TCRdb holds only the in-frame ones, with some missing. The sample consists of approximately 740,000 clones, roughly 92% of them appearing once. CD8 cells regarded as naive lacked CD45RO, were positively chosen for CCR7, and omitted terminally differentiated effector memory CD45RA+ cells. The sequenced sample was naive CD8+ T cells sorted from blood. The origin of the receptors is a man in his thirties or forties in good health.

The chain couples TRBV4-1 to TRBJ2-7, with 10 positions matching TRBD2. V shed 5 bases and J 3 bases; nucleotides not matched to a gene: 7. This CDR3 is 15 amino acids long. Per the germline V gene, CDR1 is MGHRA and CDR2 is YSYEKL. CDR3 in amino acids: CASSESGRAVYEQYF. DNA for the CDR3: TGCGCCAGCAGCGAAAGCGGGAGGGCCGTCTACGAGCAGTACTTC.

This sequence joins TRBV27 and TRBJ2-1, with 11 bases matching TRBD2. V dropped 6 bases and J dropped 8; count of bases not matched to a gene: 9. Germline V gene lookup returns CDR1 MNHEY and CDR2 SMNVEV (reference sequence). This CDR3 has 15 amino acids. CDR3 sequence (DNA): TGTGCCAGCAGCATTAGACTAGCGGGAATCGATGAGCAGTTCTTC. The encoded protein is CASSIRLAGIDEQFF.

This clone has just one count. The chain is built from TRBV28 and TRBJ1-1, with D unclear. The CDR3 has 12 amino acids. Germline V gene lookup returns CDR1 MDHEN and CDR2 SYDVKM. The V end lost 7 bases, the J end lost 0 bases, and 6 bases lay between the germline ends. DNA of the CDR3: TGTGCCAGCACCTCGATGAACACTGAAGCTTTCTTT. Translation: CASTSMNTEAFF.

This chain links TRBV27 with TRBJ1-2; no reliable D call. This CDR3 has 14 residues. The germline V and J ends were trimmed by 4 bases and 4 bases, with 13 bases remaining between them. The germline CDR1 and CDR2 sequences are MNHEY and SMNVEV (reference sequence). In DNA, the CDR3 is TGTGCCAGCAGTTCCGGAGGCAGGACCTATGGCTACACCTTC. Protein: CASSSGGRTYGYTF.

J is TRBJ2-7 and V is TRBV5-1, with D possibly being TRBD1 (6 bases). V was shortened by 7 bases and J by 2 bases, with 16 bases between the two germline ends. Germline lookup yields CDR1 SGHRS and CDR2 YFSETQ. The CDR3 runs to 14 residues. The CDR3 DNA sequence: TGCGCCAGCCGGGACACCGTAACCCCCTACGAGCAGTACTTC. It yields the protein CASRDTVTPYEQYF.

J is TRBJ2-5 and V is TRBV4-1; D unresolved. Per the germline V gene, CDR1 is MGHRA and CDR2 is YSYEKL. The V end was cut by 4 bases, the J end by 3 bases, with 12 bases between. The length of the CDR3 is 14 residues. The CDR3 coding sequence is TGCGCCAGCAGCCCGTGGGGTTTCGAAGAGACCCAGTACTTC. It specifies CASSPWGFEETQYF.

This rearrangement joins TRBV5-1 to TRBJ2-1; D is undetermined. The CDR3 totals 14 residues. Germline V gene sequence: CDR1 SGHRS, CDR2 YFSETQ. Trimming shortened V by 0 bases and J by 6 bases, and 10 bases separated the two germline ends. CDR3 region: CASSLVQVGNEQFF. CDR3 coding DNA: TGCGCCAGCAGCTTGGTCCAGGTGGGCAATGAGCAGTTCTTC. Supplemented by reference TRBV5-1 and TRBJ2-1, the full variable domain reads KAGVTQTPRYLIKTRGQQVTLSCSPISGHRSVSWYQQTPGQGLQFLFEYFSETQRNKGNFPGRFSGRQFSNSRSEMNVSTLELGDSALYLCASSLVQVGNEQFFGPGTRLTVL.

The chain combines TRBV4-2 with TRBJ2-1; D not resolved. Trimming cost V 0 bases and J 0 bases, with 9 bases left between them. Looked up from germline, CDR1 is LGHNA and CDR2 is YNFKEQ. The CDR3 is 16 amino acids. Here the CDR3 DNA reads TGTGCCAGCAGCCAAGAGTCGGGCATCTCCTACAATGAGCAGTTCTTC. It yields the protein CASSQESGISYNEQFF.

This sequence joins TRBV4-3 and TRBJ1-1; no firm D call. The CDR3 runs 13 residues. Germline V gene data show CDR1 as LGHNA and CDR2 as YSLEER. V gave up 4 bases and J gave up 8 bases, with 14 bases separating them. CDR3 nucleotide sequence: TGCGCCAGCAGCCGTATTACGGGTACAGAAGCTTTCTTT. Its protein product is CASSRITGTEAFF.

This clone was observed once. V is TRBV11-2 and J is TRBJ2-1, with 12 positions matching TRBD2. The CDR3 length is 18 residues. The germline V gene encodes CDR1 SGHAT and CDR2 FQNNGV. Germline trimming cut 3 bases from V and 5 bases from J; bases unmatched to any gene: 11. The CDR3 sequence is CASSFNPGLAGENNEQFF. CDR3 bases: TGTGCCAGCAGCTTCAATCCGGGACTAGCGGGCGAAAACAATGAGCAGTTCTTC.

V and J are TRBV7-9 and TRBJ2-1; 7 bases are a match to TRBD1. Germline CDR1 SEHNR, CDR2 FQNEAQ (reference sequence). This CDR3 is 15 amino acids long. Trimming removed 1 base from V and 7 bases from J; junction bases left unmatched: 7. In DNA, the CDR3 is TGTGCCAGCAGCTTAGAGGGGGCCACGTGGAATGAGCAGTTCTTC. Its protein product is CASSLEGATWNEQFF. The complete variable domain, with remaining parts taken from reference TRBV7-9 and TRBJ2-1, reads DTGVSQNPRHKITKRGQNVTFRCDPISEHNRLYWYRQTLGQGPEFLTYFQNEAQLEKSRLLSDRFSAERPKGSFSTLEIQRTEQGDSAMYLCASSLEGATWNEQFFGPGTRLTVL.

With regard to this clone: At one end, the junction sequence differs from germline, possibly due to a read error. V usage is TRBV7-7 and J usage is TRBJ2-5; TRBD2 matches at 8 bases. The germline CDR1 and CDR2 sequences are SSHAT and FNYEAQ (reference sequence). The CDR3 loop spans 14 amino acids. CDR3 sequence (DNA): TGTGCTAGCAGCTTAGCGGGGAGTAAAGAGACCCAGTACTTC. This gives the protein CASSLAGSKETQYF.

V is TRBV25-1 and J is TRBJ1-1; maybe TRBD1 (6 bases). The germline V and J ends were trimmed by 4 bases and 6 bases, with 9 bases remaining between them. Germline values: CDR1 MGHDK, CDR2 SYGVNS. This CDR3 comprises 12 residues. Here the CDR3 reads CASSAGVSEAFF. The DNA of the CDR3 is TGTGCCAGCAGTGCAGGGGTTTCTGAAGCTTTCTTT.

This chain uses TRBV6-1 with TRBJ1-4; D is unresolved. Germline V gene lookup returns CDR1 MNHNS and CDR2 SASEGT. V was pared by 6 bases and J by 8 bases, with 10 bases between. The CDR3 has 12 amino acids. The DNA for the CDR3 is TGTGCCAGCAGAGCAATGGGAGAAAAACTGTTTTTT. Residues: CASRAMGEKLFF.

A note on this clone: Other DNA sequences from this sample encode an identical CDR3 as well. V usage is TRBV19 and J usage is TRBJ2-1; possibly TRBD2 for D (5 bases). The CDR3 runs to 12 residues. Looked up from germline, CDR1 is LNHDA and CDR2 is SQIVND (reference sequence). V lost 3 bases and J lost 7, with 7 bases in between. Written as DNA, the CDR3 is TGTGCCAGTAGTATCGGCGGGAATGAGCAGTTCTTC. It specifies CASSIGGNEQFF. Using reference TRBV19 and TRBJ2-1 for the parts outside the CDR3, the full variable domain is DGGITQSPKYLFRKEGQNVTLSCEQNLNHDAMYWYRQDPGQGLRLIYYSQIVNDFQKGDIAEGYSVSREKKESFPLTVTSAQKNPTAFYLCASSIGGNEQFFGPGTRLTVL.

The V gene is TRBV6-5, the J gene TRBJ1-5; 7 bases line up with TRBD1. CDR3 size: 15 residues. Germline trimming cut 5 bases from V and 4 bases from J; bases unmatched to any gene: 8. Germline values: CDR1 MNHEY, CDR2 SVGAGI. This CDR3 is CASSRRDSINQPQHF. For the CDR3, the DNA is TGTGCCAGCAGTCGCCGGGACAGCATTAATCAGCCCCAGCATTTT.

The chain has TRBV30 and TRBJ2-7, with 9 bases lining up with TRBD1. CDR1 is GTSNPN, CDR2 SVGIG, per germline (reference sequence). The CDR3 extends over 13 amino acids. The V and J ends lost 5 bases and 2 bases, in that order; junction bases with no gene match: 4. The DNA for the CDR3 is TGTGCCTGGGCACAGGGGGCGACCTACGAGCAGTACTTC. This codes for CAWAQGATYEQYF.

This sequence joins TRBV5-4 and TRBJ2-2; D is uncertain. Per the germline V gene, CDR1 is SGHNT and CDR2 is YYREEE (reference sequence). Trimming left V 1 base short and J 8 bases short, with 9 bases between. The CDR3 sequence is 13 residues long. DNA for the CDR3: TGTGCCAGCAGCTTGCTGTACGGGGGGGAGCTGTTTTTT. It is translated as CASSLLYGGELFF.

This chain connects TRBV7-6 to TRBJ2-1; maybe TRBD1 (5 bases). Germline values: CDR1 SGHVS, CDR2 FNYEAQ. CDR3 length: 15 residues. V lost 8 bases and J 5 bases, leaving 19 bases between the germline ends. CDR3 in amino acids: CASRTVETANNEQFF. CDR3 nucleotides: TGTGCCAGCCGAACGGTTGAGACAGCAAACAATGAGCAGTTCTTC.

This clone was found once. The chain is built from TRBV28 and TRBJ1-5, with D unclear. The CDR3 consists of 9 residues. Germline V lookup: CDR1 MDHEN, CDR2 SYDVKM. Trimming shortened V by 3 bases and J by 10 bases, and 1 base separated the two germline ends. CDR3 protein: CASSFPQHF. In DNA form, the CDR3 reads TGTGCCAGCAGTTTTCCCCAGCATTTT.

The chain links TRBV28 to TRBJ1-4, with a possible D match to TRBD1 (5 bases). The CDR3 sequence is 17 residues long. Germline assignment: CDR1 MDHEN and CDR2 SYDVKM. V lost 5 bases, J lost 8 bases, and 24 bases lay in between. As DNA, the CDR3 is TGTGCCAGCAGTCCCTTAGCGGGGCGCCTAACGACCGAAAAACTGTTTTTT. Its translation: CASSPLAGRLTTEKLFF.

This rearrangement joins TRBV4-1 to TRBJ2-7; 10 nucleotides match TRBD2. The CDR3 has 14 amino acids. Trimming at V came to 4 bases and at J to 3 bases, leaving 3 bases not matched to a gene. Germline V lookup: CDR1 MGHRA, CDR2 YSYEKL. The CDR3 here is CASSPSSGSYEQYF. CDR3 DNA: TGCGCCAGCAGCCCATCTAGCGGGAGCTACGAGCAGTACTTC.

The CDR3 loop is CASSPGQDYEQYF. CDR3 nucleotide sequence: TGTGCCAGCAGCCCAGGACAGGACTACGAGCAGTACTTC. V and J are TRBV9 and TRBJ2-7; 7 bases agree with TRBD1. J gave up 3 bases and V 4 bases, and 4 bases lay outside the gene matches. CDR3 size: 13 residues. Germline V gives CDR1 SGDLS, CDR2 YYNGEE.

This rearrangement joins TRBV29-1 to TRBJ1-1; D perhaps matches TRBD1 (6 bases). The CDR3 loop spans 14 amino acids. The V gene lost 5 bases and the J gene lost 7 bases, with 20 bases spanning the gap. Germline assignment: CDR1 SQVTM and CDR2 ANQGSEA. CDR3 nucleotide sequence: TGCAGCGTTTTAAGGGGGAGGAGGAACGGTGAAGCTTTCTTT. Translating gives CSVLRGRRNGEAFF.